The rows below give T cell receptor beta chains drawn from one sample of a study of blood T cells in healthy people across ages. TCRdb ran MiXCR on the 5' RACE reads and lists one entry per CDR3 protein. The table includes roughly 800,000 distinct CDR3 sequences, roughly 64% detected once. Sequenced: blood. These receptors were collected from a man aged 25-40 years in good health. Each CDR3 is given with its conserved first and last residue. The order of the fields is V gene, clone size, J gene, CDR3 protein. Only some rows state a clone size, as once, few, many or a class for expanded clones.

TRBV12-3/TRBV12-4	NA	TRBJ2-1	CASSGTSGRGWTYNEQFF
TRBV12-3/TRBV12-4	NA	TRBJ2-3	CASSDWAGEKNTQYF
TRBV11-3	once	TRBJ2-7	CASSLGGKRTYEQYF
TRBV20-1	NA	TRBJ2-1	CSARSPGLAGPRDEQFF
TRBV5-1	NA	TRBJ1-2	CASSLGGPSGSGYTF
TRBV10-3	few	TRBJ2-7	CAISDNDEQYF
TRBV28	NA	TRBJ2-7	CASRPLLGGFEQYF
TRBV4-3	NA	TRBJ2-7	CASSHATGGRSYEQYF
TRBV7-9	few	TRBJ1-6	CASSRSTENSPLHF
TRBV3-1	NA	TRBJ2-1	CASSQRSRGRDEQFF
TRBV20-1	few	TRBJ2-5	CSAPNPRQEETQYF
TRBV7-9	NA	TRBJ2-4	CASSLGWPGLAGTEQYF
TRBV20-1	NA	TRBJ2-1	CSATGGHYNEQFF
TRBV21-1	NA	TRBJ2-5	CARRDRPSRETQYF
TRBV5-1	few	TRBJ2-1	CASSFKGGDFYNEQFF
TRBV7-9	NA	NA	CASSPGQGAVQETQYF
TRBV4-3	few	TRBJ2-7	CASSQDTRGRGYEQYF
TRBV20-1	NA	TRBJ2-5	CSCVSQETQYF
TRBV7-3	few	TRBJ1-2	CASSPHRGEGYTF
TRBV29-1	NA	TRBJ1-2	CSVDVWGQGGYGYTF
TRBV28	NA	TRBJ1-2	CASSRDGTATNTF
TRBV11-2	NA	TRBJ1-5	CASSTGPGEPQHF
TRBV28	few	NA	CASSTGQGIGTQYF
TRBV7-9	few	TRBJ1-2	CASSFMGTNYGYTF
TRBV4-2	once	TRBJ2-1	CASSQAPLYNEQFF
TRBV28	NA	TRBJ2-7	CASSLGGSFSYEQYF
TRBV5-1	NA	TRBJ2-5	CASTESGTVGETQYF
TRBV9	once	TRBJ2-1	CASSGGLYNEQFF
TRBV27	NA	TRBJ2-7	CASSRDQISYEQYF
TRBV29-1	few	TRBJ2-3	CSVELGTSTDTQYF
TRBV30	NA	TRBJ2-5	CAWSGTSAEETQYF
TRBV2	few	TRBJ2-5	CASRSFETQYF
TRBV4-2	NA	TRBJ2-7	CASSQRVVGAYEQYF
TRBV5-1	few	TRBJ2-1	CASSFTGDTSLLGEQFF
TRBV27	many	TRBJ1-4	CASSFRVGREKLFF
TRBV12-3/TRBV12-4	once	TRBJ2-3	CASSLALAGPQADTQYF
TRBV6-1	NA	TRBJ2-1	CAGRLGLRNEQFF
TRBV20-1	NA	NA	CSASRGRGGETQYF
TRBV20-1	few	TRBJ1-4	CSAPDHPDEKLFF
TRBV29-1	NA	TRBJ1-5	CSAMVGNQPQHF
TRBV6-2/TRBV6-3	NA	TRBJ2-1	CASRRTSGRSEQFF
TRBV24-1	many	TRBJ2-3	CATSGREGSRDTQYF
TRBV4-2	NA	TRBJ2-7	CASKEDSSYEQYF
TRBV2	few	TRBJ2-3	CASGTTTDLTDTQYF
TRBV5-5	NA	NA	CASSTQDDEQYF
TRBV4-3	once	TRBJ2-1	CASSQDGGVGEQFF
TRBV7-2	NA	TRBJ2-4	CASSTTTGGDQYF
TRBV12-3/TRBV12-4	few	TRBJ2-5	CASSPRLGDGHQETQYF
TRBV20-1	NA	TRBJ2-3	CSARGPGLATDTQYF
TRBV7-2	NA	TRBJ1-2	CASSLDQGAPGGYTF
TRBV29-1	NA	TRBJ2-1	CSAGNQNEQFF
TRBV4-1	NA	TRBJ2-4	CASSQDDRIHKNIQYF
TRBV12-3/TRBV12-4	NA	TRBJ2-7	CASRQGASEQYF
TRBV6-6	NA	TRBJ2-7	CASSYRGDYSYEQYF
TRBV29-1	few	TRBJ2-1	CSVARDFSYNEQFF
TRBV11-1	NA	TRBJ1-1	CASSLDPGPVNTEAFF
TRBV29-1	NA	TRBJ1-1	CSVVDGQNTEAFF
TRBV9	NA	TRBJ2-5	CASSASGTTQYF
TRBV29-1	few	TRBJ2-3	CSAEPSGHTDTQYF